The source of this TCR beta chain is a study of T cells in localized non-small cell lung cancer. The CDR3 totals 11 residues. CDR1 is MDHEN, CDR2 SYDVKM, per germline. V lost 7 bases and J lost 0, with 3 bases in between. A note on this clone: Its antigen is still unknown.

Libraries were prepared by immunoSEQ multiplex PCR; TCRdb keeps only in-frame clonotypes and omits some of them. The sample has approximately 26,000 clones; under 95% are singletons. Study-wide results and caveats: With higher T cell density in blood came longer overall survival. Highest T cell clonality was seen in uninvolved adjacent lung, surpassing that measured in tumor.

The receptor was isolated from a female donor older than 55 with stage II squamous cell lung carcinoma. This sequence joins TRBV28 and TRBJ2-5; D uncertain. The source material was peripheral blood, sampled before any cancer treatment. Here the CDR3 reads CASTNQETQYF. In DNA, the CDR3 is TGTGCCAGCACCAACCAAGAGACCCAGTACTTC.